The 10 T cell receptor beta chains listed next were all sequenced from one sample in a study of cytomegalovirus exposure and HLA in healthy donors. Primers included in the PCR were 60 Vbeta and 13 Jbeta primers. Profiled with immunoSEQ multiplex PCR; TCRdb holds only in-frame clones, not every one. In the table there are some 120,000 clones, roughly 80% of which are singletons. Sequencing input: PBMCs. The receptors originated from a male donor in good health and CMV-seronegative.

The chain joins TRBV5-5 to TRBJ2-7, with D maybe TRBD1 (5 bases). V lost 4 bases and J lost 2, with 16 bases in between. The CDR3 length is 15 residues. Germline loops: CDR1 SGHKS, CDR2 YYEKEE (reference sequence). This chain's CDR3 is CASSLDVTGAYEQYF. The CDR3 coding sequence is TGTGCCAGCAGCCTGGACGTCACAGGAGCCTACGAGCAGTACTTC.

J is TRBJ2-5 and V is TRBV5-1; 9 positions match TRBD1. V lost 1 base, J lost 5 bases, and 12 bases stayed unmatched. The CDR3 spans 17 residues. Germline lookup yields CDR1 SGHRS and CDR2 YFSETQ. CDR3 in amino acids: CASSLRLQGARWETQYF. CDR3 DNA: TGCGCCAGCAGCTTGAGGCTACAGGGGGCGCGGTGGGAGACCCAGTACTTC. The complete variable domain, with remaining parts taken from reference TRBV5-1 and TRBJ2-5, reads KAGVTQTPRYLIKTRGQQVTLSCSPISGHRSVSWYQQTPGQGLQFLFEYFSETQRNKGNFPGRFSGRQFSNSRSEMNVSTLELGDSALYLCASSLRLQGARWETQYFGPGTRLLVL.

V and J are TRBV10-2 and TRBJ1-1; TRBD1 aligns across 8 bases. Germline V lookup: CDR1 WSHSY, CDR2 SAAADI. The CDR3 covers 17 residues. Here the CDR3 reads CAAVGERQGRGNTEAFF. The CDR3 nucleotides are TGCGCGGCGGTCGGCGAAAGACAGGGGAGGGGGAACACTGAAGCTTTCTTT.

The genes are TRBV9 and TRBJ2-1, with D possibly being TRBD2 (5 bases). The V and J ends lost 4 bases and 2 bases respectively, with 16 bases between them. CDR1 SGDLS and CDR2 YYNGEE come from the germline V gene. This CDR3 spans 16 amino acids. CDR3 DNA: TGTGCCAGCAGCCCCCGATCTAGCATGACCTACAATGAGCAGTTCTTC. Translation: CASSPRSSMTYNEQFF.

The chain carries TRBV19 and TRBJ1-1; D gene unclear. CDR3 size: 13 residues. V lost 3 bases and J 4 bases, leaving 9 bases between the germline ends. CDR1 and CDR2 from the germline V gene are LNHDA and SQIVND (reference sequence). CDR3 sequence (DNA): TGTGCCAGTAGTATTCGACAAGTCACTGAAGCTTTCTTT. Protein product: CASSIRQVTEAFF.

The chain couples TRBV9 to TRBJ2-7; 10 bases line up with TRBD2. Germline CDR1 SGDLS, CDR2 YYNGEE. This CDR3 spans 15 amino acids. Trimming at V came to 6 bases and at J to 2 bases, leaving 8 bases not matched to a gene. The CDR3 coding sequence is TGTGCCAGCAATAAGGGGACTAGCGCGACCTACGAGCAGTACTTC. The encoded protein is CASNKGTSATYEQYF.

CDR3 in DNA: TGTGCCAGCACGCAGGCCTACGAGCAGTACTTC. The encoded protein is CASTQAYEQYF. The chain carries TRBV6-5 and TRBJ2-7; D not resolved. This CDR3 is 11 amino acids long. Germline V CDR1 and CDR2: MNHEY, SVGAGI. V was pared by 7 bases and J by 2 bases, with 6 bases between.

The chain recombines TRBV5-6 with TRBJ2-7; 7 nucleotides align to TRBD1. Germline trimming cut 2 bases from V and 5 bases from J; bases unmatched to any gene: 13. Germline CDR1 SGHDT, CDR2 YYEEEE. The CDR3 contains 16 residues. CDR3 bases: TGTGCCAGCAGCTTAGTACCGACAGGGACGCACCACGAGCAGTACTTC. This translates into CASSLVPTGTHHEQYF.

The chain employs TRBV5-1 and TRBJ2-1; D call uncertain. CDR3 length: 14 amino acids. Germline V gene lookup returns CDR1 SGHRS and CDR2 YFSETQ. Trimming took off 4 bases at V and 2 bases at J, with 10 bases between the two ends. CDR3 sequence reads: CASSGQDPYNEQFF. The CDR3 nucleotides read TGCGCCAGCAGCGGTCAGGATCCCTACAATGAGCAGTTCTTC.

Worth noting for this clone: One junction end does not reproduce the germline sequence, and a read error may be involved. J is TRBJ2-6 and V is TRBV4-3; tentative D call: TRBD1 (5 bases). The length of the CDR3 is 16 residues. The germline V gene has CDR1 LGHNA and CDR2 YSLEER. CDR3 sequence (DNA): TGCGCCAGCAGCCAAGAGCCCGGGTCTGGGGCCAACGGCCTGACTTTC. Translating gives CASSQEPGSGANGLTF.